Each of the 11 T cell receptor beta chains below was sequenced from the same sample in a study of PD-1 blockade in classical Hodgkin lymphoma. The table came from immunoSEQ multiplex PCR; TCRdb's copy has only in-frame clones and leaves some out. The sample lists more than 70,000 clones; approximately 91% were seen once. Brentuximab vedotin exposure varied among the patients, all of whom had relapsed after autologous stem cell transplantation. Here the sequenced sample was peripheral blood mononuclear cells (PBMCs), taken before the second cycle of nivolumab. The receptors were sampled from a human donor with classical Hodgkin lymphoma.

The chain has TRBV2 and TRBJ2-7; no reliable D call. V was trimmed by 8 bases and J by 2 bases, leaving 10 bases between them. CDR3 length equals 12 residues. In germline, CDR1 is SNHLY, CDR2 FYNNEI. In nucleotides, the CDR3 is TGTGCCAGCTTTCTGGGGACCTACGAGCAGTACTTC. Protein sequence: CASFLGTYEQYF.

V and J are TRBV9 and TRBJ2-7, with D tentatively TRBD2 (5 bases). CDR1 SGDLS and CDR2 YYNGEE come from the germline V gene. The V end lost 0 bases, the J end lost 2 bases, and 9 bases lay between the germline ends. This CDR3 is 14 amino acids long. This chain's CDR3 is CASSVEDSAYEQYF. CDR3 DNA sequence: TGTGCCAGCAGCGTAGAGGACTCGGCCTACGAGCAGTACTTC.

V usage is TRBV27 and J usage is TRBJ2-1; 13 bases match TRBD2. Germline V gene lookup returns CDR1 MNHEY and CDR2 SMNVEV (reference sequence). This CDR3 has 15 residues. J gave up 4 bases and V 6 bases, and 3 bases lay outside the gene matches. In nucleotides, the CDR3 is TGTGCCAGCAGACTAGCGGGAGGGGGGTACAATGAGCAGTTCTTC. Translation gives CASRLAGGGYNEQFF.

This rearrangement joins TRBV7-6 to TRBJ1-2; no clear D gene. CDR3 length equals 16 residues. Germline V gene lookup returns CDR1 SGHVS and CDR2 FNYEAQ. V was pared by 5 bases and J by 7 bases, with 23 bases between. DNA of the CDR3: TGTGCCAGCAGCGAAGGAGCGGTTCGACCCCCCGGTGGCTACACCTTC. Translated, it gives CASSEGAVRPPGGYTF.

The genes are TRBV19 and TRBJ1-5; TRBD1 aligns across 12 bases. CDR3 size: 17 residues. The germline CDR1 and CDR2 sequences are LNHDA and SQIVND (reference sequence). The V segment lost 7 bases and the J segment 1 base; nucleotides outside the gene matches: 8. For the CDR3, the DNA is TGTGCCAGTACCGGGACAGGGGGCTTATTGAGCAATCAGCCCCAGCATTTT. Its protein product is CASTGTGGLLSNQPQHF.

The chain joins TRBV7-6 to TRBJ2-2; D possibly corresponds to TRBD1 (5 bases). CDR1 and CDR2 (germline): SGHVS, FNYEAQ. The CDR3 loop spans 13 amino acids. The germline V and J ends were trimmed by 6 bases and 6 bases, with 11 bases remaining between them. CDR3 nucleotides: TGTGCCAGCAGAGGCAGGGCGGCCGGGGAGCTGTTTTTT. Protein: CASRGRAAGELFF.

This chain connects TRBV19 to TRBJ2-7, with 9 nucleotides matching TRBD2. This CDR3 is built from 17 residues. V was pared by 3 bases and J by 0 bases, with 9 bases of the junction left unmatched. Germline CDR1 is LNHDA and CDR2 is SQIVND (reference sequence). The CDR3 DNA reads TGTGCCAGTAGTATCCTAGCGGGGCCAGGAAGCTCCTACGAGCAGTACTTC. Its protein product is CASSILAGPGSSYEQYF.

The chain links TRBV6-5 to TRBJ2-7; tentatively, D is TRBD1 (6 bases). V was clipped by 0 bases and J by 0 bases, with 9 bases between them. The CDR3 extends over 15 amino acids. Per germline, CDR1 MNHEY and CDR2 SVGAGI. This CDR3 reads CASSYSPTGSYEQYF. The CDR3 DNA is TGTGCCAGCAGTTACTCCCCGACAGGCTCCTACGAGCAGTACTTC.

By share, this clone counts as medium-sized. V usage is TRBV19 and J usage is TRBJ2-1, with 9 bases lining up with TRBD1. The CDR3 is 15 residues long. V lost 7 bases and J lost 2; bases outside the gene matches: 6. In germline, CDR1 is LNHDA, CDR2 SQIVND (reference sequence). Here the CDR3 reads CASMTDRGPYNEQFF. The CDR3 nucleotides are TGTGCCAGTATGACGGACAGGGGACCCTACAATGAGCAGTTCTTC.

The rearrangement joins TRBV13 to TRBJ2-5; D unclear. V was clipped by 1 base and J by 5 bases, with 8 bases between them. The CDR3 runs to 13 residues. Germline-derived CDR1 and CDR2 are PRHDT and FYEKMQ (reference sequence). CDR3: CASSLEGWETQYF. In DNA, the CDR3 is TGTGCCAGCAGCTTAGAAGGTTGGGAGACCCAGTACTTC.

CDR3 in DNA: TGTGCCTGGAGTGAGGGGACAGGCAATCAGCCCCAGCATTTT. Amino acid sequence: CAWSEGTGNQPQHF. The gene calls are TRBV30 and TRBJ1-5; 7 bases agree with TRBD1. The V and J ends lost 1 base and 2 bases, in that order; junction bases with no gene match: 2. This CDR3 is 14 amino acids long. Looked up from germline, CDR1 is GTSNPN and CDR2 is SVGIG (reference sequence).